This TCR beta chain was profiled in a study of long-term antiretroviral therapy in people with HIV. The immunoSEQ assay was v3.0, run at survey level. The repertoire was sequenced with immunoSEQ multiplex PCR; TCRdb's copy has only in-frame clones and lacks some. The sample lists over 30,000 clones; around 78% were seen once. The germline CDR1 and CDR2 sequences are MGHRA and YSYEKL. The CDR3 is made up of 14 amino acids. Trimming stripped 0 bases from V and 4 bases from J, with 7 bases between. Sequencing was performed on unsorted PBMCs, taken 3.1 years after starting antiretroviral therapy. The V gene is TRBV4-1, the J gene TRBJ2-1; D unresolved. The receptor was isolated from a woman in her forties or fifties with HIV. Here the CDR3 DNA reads TGCGCCAGCAGCCAAGAGAAGGTGTACAATGAGCAGTTCTTC. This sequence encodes CASSQEKVYNEQFF.